These 29 T cell receptor beta chains were sequenced from one sample in a study of cytomegalovirus exposure and HLA in healthy donors. PCR was performed using 60 Vbeta and 13 Jbeta primers. The table came from immunoSEQ multiplex PCR; TCRdb's copy has only in-frame clones and leaves some out. The sample records under 200,000 clones, almost 85% being singletons. The sample comprised PBMCs. These receptor sequences come from a woman aged 50 to 65 in good health and CMV-seronegative.

The chain carries TRBV11-2 and TRBJ2-7; the D gene is possibly TRBD1 (5 bases). The germline CDR1 and CDR2 sequences are SGHAT and FQNNGV. The germline V and J ends were trimmed by 4 bases and 2 bases, with 15 bases remaining between them. The CDR3 length is 15 residues. In DNA form, the CDR3 reads TGTGCCAGCAGCTCATACCAGGGTCGGGCCTACGAGCAGTACTTC. Translated, it gives CASSSYQGRAYEQYF.

The chain recombines TRBV25-1 with TRBJ1-4; no definite D call. CDR3 length: 12 amino acids. The germline CDR1 and CDR2 sequences are MGHDK and SYGVNS. V shed 8 bases and J shed 7 bases, with 11 bases lying between them. The CDR3 spells CASSKGSEKLFF. The CDR3 DNA is TGTGCCAGCTCTAAAGGGAGTGAAAAACTGTTTTTT. Full variable domain (rest looked up from reference TRBV25-1 and TRBJ1-4): EADIYQTPRYLVIGTGKKITLECSQTMGHDKMYWYQQDPGMELHLIHYSYGVNSTEKGDLSSESTVSRIRTEHFPLTLESARPSHTSQYLCASSKGSEKLFFGSGTQLSVL.

This sequence joins TRBV5-6 and TRBJ1-2, with 8 bases identical to TRBD1. This CDR3 is built from 14 residues. Germline lookup yields CDR1 SGHDT and CDR2 YYEEEE. V was clipped by 5 bases and J by 4 bases; unmatched bases: 7. CDR3 nucleotides: TGTGCCAGCAGTAACGACAGGGGTGTCTATGGCTACACCTTC. It translates to CASSNDRGVYGYTF.

This rearrangement joins TRBV5-1 to TRBJ2-3, with TRBD1 matching over 8 bases. Trimming removed 0 bases from V and 3 bases from J; junction bases left unmatched: 3. The CDR3 is 15 residues long. The germline V gene has CDR1 SGHRS and CDR2 YFSETQ. The CDR3 here is CASSLVTGGTDTQYF. The CDR3 DNA sequence: TGCGCCAGCAGCTTGGTTACAGGGGGGACAGATACGCAGTATTTT.

This clone was detected only once. V gene TRBV5-1 combines with J gene TRBJ2-7; tentatively, D is TRBD1 (6 bases). Trimming took 0 bases from V and 3 from J, leaving 13 bases between them. Germline V CDR1 and CDR2: SGHRS, YFSETQ. This CDR3 is 15 amino acids long. The CDR3 DNA is TGCGCCAGCAGCTTGGAGCCGGGACAAGACTACGAGCAGTACTTC. Translating gives CASSLEPGQDYEQYF.

The chain recombines TRBV11-3 with TRBJ1-1; D possibly corresponds to TRBD1 (5 bases). Trimming removed 5 bases from V and 1 base from J, with 11 bases in between. CDR1 and CDR2 (germline): SGHNT, YENEEA. The CDR3 has 14 residues. The CDR3 is CASSRTSGNTEAFF. CDR3 bases: TGTGCCAGCAGCCGGACATCTGGGAACACTGAAGCTTTCTTT. The full variable domain, with the rest looked up from reference TRBV11-3 and TRBJ1-1, is EAGVVQSPRYKIIEKKQPVAFWCNPISGHNTLYWYLQNLGQGPELLIRYENEEAVDDSQLPKDRFSAERLKGVDSTLKIQPAELGDSAVYLCASSRTSGNTEAFFGQGTRLTVV.

J is TRBJ1-6 and V is TRBV6-1; D is unresolved. V was shortened by 1 base and J by 10 bases, with 14 bases between the two germline ends. This CDR3 contains 15 residues. The germline CDR1 and CDR2 sequences are MNHNS and SASEGT. The CDR3 reads CASSEGVGRGSPLHF. The CDR3 region has the DNA TGTGCCAGCAGTGAAGGAGTGGGCCGGGGATCACCCCTCCACTTT.

The J gene is TRBJ2-2, the V gene TRBV6-5, with 9 positions matching TRBD2. V was clipped by 2 bases and J by 5 bases; unmatched bases: 3. Germline lookup yields CDR1 MNHEY and CDR2 SVGAGI. The CDR3 length is 15 residues. The CDR3 protein is CASSYGGGGTGELFF. For the CDR3, the DNA is TGTGCCAGCAGTTACGGCGGGGGGGGTACCGGGGAGCTGTTTTTT.

The V and J genes are TRBV7-8 and TRBJ2-1; D may be TRBD2 (5 bases). The germline V gene encodes CDR1 SGHVS and CDR2 FQNEAQ. Trimming pared 2 bases from V and 5 bases from J, leaving 13 bases between. The CDR3 extends over 15 amino acids. This CDR3 reads CASSLREGSDNEQFF. CDR3 DNA: TGTGCCAGCAGCTTACGGGAAGGGAGTGACAATGAGCAGTTCTTC.

This clone was seen a few times. The chain has TRBV6-1 and TRBJ2-3, with 7 bases identical to TRBD1. This CDR3 comprises 17 residues. Trimming cost V 4 bases and J 0 bases; bases outside gene matches: 10. Germline V CDR1 and CDR2: MNHNS, SASEGT. The CDR3 loop is CASSVWDSEFSTDTQYF. The CDR3 bases are TGTGCCAGCAGTGTATGGGACAGTGAGTTTAGCACAGATACGCAGTATTTT.

V gene TRBV6-1 combines with J gene TRBJ1-3, with 7 bases fitting TRBD1. Per the germline V gene, CDR1 is MNHNS and CDR2 is SASEGT. This CDR3 comprises 13 residues. Germline trimming cut 6 bases from V and 3 bases from J; bases unmatched to any gene: 2. CDR3 coding DNA: TGTGCCAGCAGGAGGGACAGTGGAAACACCATATATTTT. Its translation is CASRRDSGNTIYF.

This chain connects TRBV4-1 to TRBJ2-1; D unresolved. This CDR3 is 13 amino acids long. CDR1 MGHRA and CDR2 YSYEKL come from the germline V gene. V was pared by 1 base and J by 8 bases, with 9 bases between. CDR3 in amino acids: CASSQVFSYEQFF. The CDR3 bases are TGCGCCAGCAGCCAAGTATTCTCTTATGAGCAGTTCTTC.

This rearrangement joins TRBV7-9 to TRBJ2-2; TRBD1 agrees at 7 bases. Germline V CDR1 and CDR2: SEHNR, FQNEAQ (reference sequence). The V and J ends lost 5 bases and 1 base, in that order; junction bases with no gene match: 13. The CDR3 length is 18 residues. CDR3 amino acids: CASSGRQGGLENTGELFF. Written as DNA, the CDR3 is TGTGCCAGCAGCGGGCGACAGGGTGGTTTAGAGAACACCGGGGAGCTGTTTTTT.

V and J are TRBV10-3 and TRBJ2-1; the match to TRBD2 covers 13 bases. The germline gives CDR1 ENHRY, CDR2 SYGVKD. The CDR3 covers 12 residues. The CDR3 DNA sequence: TGTCGGACTAGCGGGAGTGGCGATGAGCAGTTCTTC. As protein: CRTSGSGDEQFF.

This chain uses TRBV5-6 with TRBJ2-3; D remains ambiguous. The CDR3 sequence is 16 residues long. V lost 0 bases to trimming and J lost 0 bases, with 11 bases between them. CDR1 and CDR2 (germline): SGHDT, YYEEEE. The CDR3 nucleotides are TGTGCCAGCAGCTTGGGGTGGCGGCCTAGCACAGATACGCAGTATTTT. Its protein is CASSLGWRPSTDTQYF.

The chain links TRBV6-6 to TRBJ2-7; TRBD1 might be the D (6 bases). The CDR3 covers 15 residues. Germline values: CDR1 MNHNY, CDR2 SVGAGI (reference sequence). V dropped 0 bases and J dropped 4 bases, with 13 bases sitting between them. CDR3 coding DNA: TGTGCCAGCAGTTACTCGGTACCAGGGGAATACGAGCAGTACTTC. It yields the protein CASSYSVPGEYEQYF.

The gene calls are TRBV4-1 and TRBJ1-4; possibly TRBD1 for D (6 bases). The CDR3 runs 16 residues. The V gene lost 1 base and the J gene lost 3 bases, with 12 bases spanning the gap. The germline V gene encodes CDR1 MGHRA and CDR2 YSYEKL. CDR3 residues: CASSQAFDRSNEKLFF. Here the CDR3 DNA reads TGCGCCAGCAGCCAAGCATTTGACAGGTCTAATGAAAAACTGTTTTTT.

The chain is built from TRBV5-8 and TRBJ2-5, with 16 bases lining up with TRBD2. With 4 bases clipped from V and 2 bases from J, the junction kept 2 bases outside the gene matches. Germline V CDR1 and CDR2: SGHTS, YDEGEE. This CDR3 spans 16 amino acids. CDR3: CASSRGLAGGQETQYF. The DNA for the CDR3 is TGTGCCAGCAGCCGGGGACTAGCGGGAGGGCAAGAGACCCAGTACTTC.

This chain joins TRBV15 and TRBJ1-3; 9 bases are a match to TRBD1. Per the germline V gene, CDR1 is LNHNV and CDR2 is YYDKDF (reference sequence). V was pared by 5 bases and J by 8 bases, with 7 bases of the junction left unmatched. The CDR3 runs to 14 residues. The CDR3 nucleotides read TGTGCCACCAGCCGAGGGGACAGGGTTGACACCATATATTTT. It codes for CATSRGDRVDTIYF.

CDR3 in DNA: TGTGCCAGCTCCCCGGTTGCGGGTGACCCAAGCACAGATACGCAGTATTTT. It codes for CASSPVAGDPSTDTQYF. The rearrangement links TRBV18 to TRBJ2-3, with a tentative D call TRBD2 (5 bases). The V gene's germline CDR1 is KGHSH and CDR2 LQKENI. The V gene lost 6 bases and the J gene lost 0 bases, with 19 bases spanning the gap. CDR3 size: 17 residues.

V is TRBV7-9 and J is TRBJ2-7; unclear D gene. The V gene lost 1 base and the J gene lost 2 bases, with 9 bases spanning the gap. CDR3 length: 14 amino acids. Germline lookup yields CDR1 SEHNR and CDR2 FQNEAQ (reference sequence). Written as DNA, the CDR3 is TGTGCCAGCAGCTTAGTTAGCTTCCCCTACGAGCAGTACTTC. It specifies CASSLVSFPYEQYF.

The rearrangement links TRBV7-2 to TRBJ2-7; TRBD2 aligns across 14 bases. The CDR3 runs 18 residues. Per germline, CDR1 SGHTA and CDR2 FQGNSA. The trim removed 1 base at V and 8 bases at J, leaving 13 bases unmatched. The CDR3 sequence is CASSLVGTSGGYPGKQYF. The CDR3 DNA is TGTGCCAGCAGCTTAGTGGGGACTAGCGGGGGCTACCCCGGGAAGCAGTACTTC.

This chain uses TRBV9 with TRBJ2-7, with 10 nucleotides matching TRBD2. CDR3 size: 14 residues. Germline CDR1 SGDLS, CDR2 YYNGEE. The V gene end was trimmed by 2 bases and the J gene end by 9 bases; junction bases not matched to a gene: 8. For the CDR3, the DNA is TGTGCCAGCAGCGTGGGTAGCGGGGGGCCGGGGCAGTACTTC. Protein sequence: CASSVGSGGPGQYF.

The rearrangement joins TRBV5-4 to TRBJ2-7; the match to TRBD2 covers 7 bases. There are 14 residues in the CDR3. The V gene's germline CDR1 is SGHNT and CDR2 YYREEE (reference sequence). V was pared by 5 bases and J by 1 base, with 6 bases of the junction left unmatched. The CDR3 is CASSRGSGSYEQYF. The CDR3 DNA reads as TGTGCCAGCAGTCGGGGTAGCGGGTCCTACGAGCAGTACTTC.

This rearrangement joins TRBV15 to TRBJ1-3; TRBD1 might be the D (5 bases). The V gene lost 8 bases and the J gene lost 0 bases, with 11 bases spanning the gap. Germline lookup yields CDR1 LNHNV and CDR2 YYDKDF (reference sequence). The CDR3 covers 14 residues. The CDR3 sequence: CATSGPYSGNTIYF. The CDR3 bases are TGTGCCACCTCAGGGCCCTACTCTGGAAACACCATATATTTT.

This chain uses TRBV11-2 with TRBJ2-2, with D tentatively TRBD2 (5 bases). The CDR3 is made up of 18 amino acids. The ends were cut back, 5 bases at V and 2 bases at J, with 21 bases in the middle. The germline V gene has CDR1 SGHAT and CDR2 FQNNGV. The CDR3 here is CASSPRPSGALNTGELFF. In DNA, the CDR3 is TGTGCCAGCAGCCCTCGACCGAGCGGTGCATTAAACACCGGGGAGCTGTTTTTT.

The chain employs TRBV28 and TRBJ2-1; 8 bases match TRBD1. Germline V lookup: CDR1 MDHEN, CDR2 SYDVKM. This CDR3 contains 11 residues. The V gene end was trimmed by 4 bases and the J gene end by 16 bases; junction bases not matched to a gene: 6. This CDR3 is CASSSRTGCFF. The CDR3 nucleotides read TGTGCCAGCAGTTCTCGGACAGGGTGCTTCTTC.

CDR3 sequence: CAIGTSGSYEQYF. In DNA, the CDR3 is TGTGCCATCGGGACTAGCGGTTCCTACGAGCAGTACTTC. The chain combines TRBV2 with TRBJ2-7; 11 positions agree with TRBD2. The J segment lost 1 base and the V segment lost 10 bases, leaving 3 bases of the junction unmatched. The length of the CDR3 is 13 residues. Germline loops: CDR1 SNHLY, CDR2 FYNNEI.

The chain is built from TRBV5-6 and TRBJ2-2; D might be TRBD1 (6 bases). The germline V and J ends were trimmed by 2 bases and 2 bases, with 13 bases remaining between them. Germline V gives CDR1 SGHDT, CDR2 YYEEEE. This CDR3 contains 16 residues. This chain's CDR3 is CASSFGRDINTGELFF. The CDR3 DNA is TGTGCCAGCAGCTTCGGTCGGGACATAAACACCGGGGAGCTGTTTTTT. The full variable domain, with the rest looked up from reference TRBV5-6 and TRBJ2-2, is DAGVTQSPTHLIKTRGQQVTLRCSPKSGHDTVSWYQQALGQGPQFIFQYYEEEERQRGNFPDRFSGHQFPNYSSELNVNALLLGDSALYLCASSFGRDINTGELFFGEGSRLTVL.